Given below is one T cell receptor beta chain in context. This record belongs to a study of blood T cell repertoires in COVID-19. Study overall: COVID-19 samples collected from the United States, Italy and Spain covered acute and convalescent phases. Sources were T cells, B-cell-depleted T cells, or PBMCs; the material itself was cDNA or gDNA.

The authors' processing: For nucleated cells, counts were estimated from reference gene primer amplification. The table came from immunoSEQ multiplex PCR; TCRdb's copy has only in-frame clones and leaves some out. The V and J calls and clone size come from that table; D and trimming were worked out from the DNA. The table includes 150,000 to 200,000 clones, roughly 90% detected once. The V gene's germline CDR1 is MNHNY and CDR2 SVGAGI (reference sequence). This CDR3 region has 14 residues. Trimming took off 4 bases at V and 8 bases at J, with 12 bases between the two ends. This TCR was sampled from a man aged 55 to 69 with active or convalescent COVID-19. V usage is TRBV6-6 and J usage is TRBJ1-6, with unresolved D. Sequences were obtained from peripheral blood. The CDR3 region has the DNA TGTGCCAGCAGTTGGGAGGGAATGGATTCACCCCTCCACTTT. It yields the protein CASSWEGMDSPLHF.